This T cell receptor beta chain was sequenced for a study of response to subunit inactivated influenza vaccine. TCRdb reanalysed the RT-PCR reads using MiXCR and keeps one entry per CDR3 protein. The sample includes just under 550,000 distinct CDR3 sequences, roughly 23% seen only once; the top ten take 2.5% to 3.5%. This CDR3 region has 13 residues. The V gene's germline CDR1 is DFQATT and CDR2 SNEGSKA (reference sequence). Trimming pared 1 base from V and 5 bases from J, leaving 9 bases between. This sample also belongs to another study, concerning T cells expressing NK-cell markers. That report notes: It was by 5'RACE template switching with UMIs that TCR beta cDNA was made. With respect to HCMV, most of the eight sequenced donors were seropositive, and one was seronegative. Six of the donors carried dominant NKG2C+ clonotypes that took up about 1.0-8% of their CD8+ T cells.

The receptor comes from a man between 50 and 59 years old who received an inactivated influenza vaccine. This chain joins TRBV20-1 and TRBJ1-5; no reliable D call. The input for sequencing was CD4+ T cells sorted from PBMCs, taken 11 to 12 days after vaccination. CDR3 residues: CSARGSSDQPQHF. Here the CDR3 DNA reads TGCAGTGCTAGAGGTTCGAGTGATCAGCCCCAGCATTTT.